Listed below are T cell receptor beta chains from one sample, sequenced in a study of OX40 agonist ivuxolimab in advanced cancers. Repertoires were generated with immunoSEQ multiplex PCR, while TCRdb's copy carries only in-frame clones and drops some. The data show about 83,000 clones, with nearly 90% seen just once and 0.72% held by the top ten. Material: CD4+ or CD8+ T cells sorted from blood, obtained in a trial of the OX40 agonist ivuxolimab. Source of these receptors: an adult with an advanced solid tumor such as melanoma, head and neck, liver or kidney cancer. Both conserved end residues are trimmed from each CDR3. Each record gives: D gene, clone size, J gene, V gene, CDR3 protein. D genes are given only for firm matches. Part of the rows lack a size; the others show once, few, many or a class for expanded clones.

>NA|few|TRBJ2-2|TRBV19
ASSSQGLNTGELF
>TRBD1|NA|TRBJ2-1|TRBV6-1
ASSDLGRGEQF
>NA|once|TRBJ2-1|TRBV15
ATSRGGSGYRDEQF
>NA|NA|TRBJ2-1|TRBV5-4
ASSAGTAYNEQF
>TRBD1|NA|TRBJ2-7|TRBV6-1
ASRTGTGYAYEQY
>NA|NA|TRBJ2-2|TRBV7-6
ASSLDGLIGGELF
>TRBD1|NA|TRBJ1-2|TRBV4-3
ASSQRPPGGLWKYGYT
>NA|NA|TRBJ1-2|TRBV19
ASSVRGGSNYGYT
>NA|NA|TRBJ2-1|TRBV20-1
SARRGSEQF
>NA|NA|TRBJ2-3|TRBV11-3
ASSPGLRDTQY
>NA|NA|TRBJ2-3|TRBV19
ASSPGGLRTDTQY
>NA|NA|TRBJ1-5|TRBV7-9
ASSEEATRKPQH
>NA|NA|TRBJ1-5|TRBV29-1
SVEVGGGQPQH
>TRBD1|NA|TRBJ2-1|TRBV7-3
ASSSSGQGTYNEQF
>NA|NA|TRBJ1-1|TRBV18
ASSPERGANTEAF
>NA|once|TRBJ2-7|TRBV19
ASGPGPNYHYEQY
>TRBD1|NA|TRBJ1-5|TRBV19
ASSIWVGQGYDQPQH